These 20 T cell receptor beta chains were sequenced from one sample in a study of T cell repertoires in aging, cancer and after chemotherapy. The template was genomic DNA from peripheral blood, not RNA. A mixed TRB-A/B primer pool amplified rearranged TRB by multiplex touch-down PCR. TCRdb used MiXCR to reprocess the multiplex PCR reads, holding one entry per CDR3 protein. The top ten clones hold roughly 31% of a sample with roughly 1,800 distinct CDR3 sequences, roughly 15% of them seen once. Sequenced material: blood. The receptors were gathered from a human donor with a solid tumor.

With respect to this clonotype: An end of the junction does not agree with germline; a read error may underlie this. The rearrangement links TRBV7-6 to TRBJ2-3; a possible D gene is TRBD2 (6 bases). CDR1 and CDR2 (germline): SGHVS, FNYEAQ. The length of the CDR3 is 13 residues. The CDR3 sequence is CASSLARGDAQYF. The CDR3 DNA sequence: TGTGCCAGCAGCTTAGCGCGGGGAGATGCGCAGTATTTT.

V and J are TRBV20-1 and TRBJ2-2; 11 bases align to TRBD2. J lost 2 bases, V lost 5 bases, and 7 bases had no gene match. Per the germline V gene, CDR1 is DFQATT and CDR2 is SNEGSKA (reference sequence). The length of the CDR3 is 16 residues. The CDR3 protein is CSASPGLAENTGELFF. Here the CDR3 DNA reads TGCAGTGCTTCTCCGGGACTAGCGGAAAACACCGGGGAGCTGTTTTTT.

This clonotype showed up just once. The rearrangement uses TRBV19 and TRBJ1-1; maybe TRBD1 (6 bases). Germline assignment: CDR1 LNHDA and CDR2 SQIVND (reference sequence). This CDR3 has 13 residues. V was pared by 3 bases and J by 5 bases, with 10 bases between. The CDR3 DNA follows: TGTGCCAGTAGTATTGACAGGTCAACTGAAGCTTTCTTT. It codes for CASSIDRSTEAFF.

This clonotype is categorized as medium-sized. The chain combines TRBV30 with TRBJ1-1; possibly TRBD1 for D (6 bases). The CDR3 runs 14 residues. The germline gives CDR1 GTSNPN, CDR2 SVGIG (reference sequence). V shed 3 bases and J shed 4 bases, with 15 bases lying between them. Here the CDR3 DNA reads TGTGCCTGGAGCACGAAGGGGGGTGCCACTGAAGCTTTCTTT. Its translation: CAWSTKGGATEAFF.

About this clonotype: A much larger clone differs from this one at a single base, so this may be a read error. The rearrangement uses TRBV4-2 and TRBJ1-1; 8 bases match TRBD1. CDR3 length equals 14 residues. Germline CDR1 LGHNA, CDR2 YNFKEQ. DNA for the CDR3: TGTGCCAGCAGCCAATTAAACAGGGGGACTGAAGTTTTCTTT. This gives the protein CASSQLNRGTEVFF.

This clonotype is medium-sized in the sample. This chain uses TRBV12-3 or TRBV12-4 with TRBJ1-5; weak D call: TRBD1 (6 bases). Trimming pared 1 base from V and 4 bases from J, leaving 26 bases between. The CDR3 totals 20 residues. The CDR3 bases are TGTGCCAGCAGTTTAGGTCAACAGGGATTACCGTCATTAAGGAATCAGCCCCAGCATTTT. Translation: CASSLGQQGLPSLRNQPQHF.

This clonotype is medium-sized in the sample. The V gene is TRBV30, the J gene TRBJ1-1; D uncertain. The CDR3 loop spans 14 amino acids. V was clipped by 1 base and J by 3 bases, with 12 bases between them. Germline-derived CDR1 and CDR2 are GTSNPN and SVGIG (reference sequence). The CDR3 DNA reads TGTGCCTGGAGTGAGGCGGTGGGCTACACTGAAGCTTTCTTT. It yields the protein CAWSEAVGYTEAFF. The full variable domain, with the rest looked up from reference TRBV30 and TRBJ1-1, is SQTIHQWPATLVQPVGSPLSLECTVEGTSNPNLYWYRQAAGRGLQLLFYSVGIGQISSEVPQNLSASRPQDRQFILSSKKLLLSDSGFYLCAWSEAVGYTEAFFGQGTRLTVV.

In its sample, this clonotype ranks as medium-sized. The chain employs TRBV7-9 and TRBJ1-6; 9 bases line up with TRBD1. Losses at the gene ends were 4 bases for V and 10 bases for J; bases not matched to a gene: 14. CDR1 is SEHNR and CDR2 is FQNEAQ in the germline V gene (reference sequence). The CDR3 is 17 amino acids. CDR3 sequence (DNA): TGTGCCAGCAGCTCCCACGATATACAGGGGGCCAAATCACCCCTCCACTTT. Protein product: CASSSHDIQGAKSPLHF.

This clonotype has just a few counts. One end of the junction does not line up with germline, which may come from a read error. The chain recombines TRBV6-5 with TRBJ1-5; tentative D call: TRBD1 (6 bases). Germline assignment: CDR1 MNHEY and CDR2 SVGAGI. The CDR3 totals 14 residues. This CDR3 reads CAISKGEVEQPQHF. The CDR3 bases are TGTGCCATCAGTAAGGGGGAAGTAGAACAGCCCCAGCATTTT.

This clonotype has at least ten counts. V and J are TRBV2 and TRBJ1-5; D not resolved. Per germline, CDR1 SNHLY and CDR2 FYNNEI. This CDR3 contains 14 residues. V lost 3 bases and J lost 6, with 12 bases in between. CDR3 residues: CASSEGVASQPQHF. The CDR3 DNA is TGTGCCAGCAGTGAGGGCGTAGCAAGTCAGCCCCAGCATTTT.

Relative to its sample, this clonotype is medium-sized. The CDR3: CASSKGQEEFLASYEQYF. The CDR3 DNA reads TGTGCCAGCAGCAAGGGACAGGAGGAGTTCCTAGCTTCCTACGAGCAGTACTTC. The chain recombines TRBV6-6 with TRBJ2-7, with 8 positions matching TRBD1. V dropped 6 bases and J dropped 1; count of bases not matched to a gene: 17. The CDR3 is 18 amino acids. CDR1 and CDR2 from the germline V gene are MNHNY and SVGAGI (reference sequence).

In its sample, this clonotype is medium-sized. The rearrangement links TRBV14 to TRBJ1-1, with 8 nucleotides matching TRBD1. The CDR3 has 15 residues. V lost 3 bases and J lost 0; bases outside the gene matches: 3. Germline CDR1 is SGHDN and CDR2 is FVKESK. The CDR3 reads CASSQVGQVNTEAFF. The CDR3 DNA reads TGTGCCAGCAGCCAGGTGGGACAGGTGAACACTGAAGCTTTCTTT.

This clonotype was seen a few times. Since a much larger clone is just one base distant, this may be a read error. This chain uses TRBV6-6 with TRBJ1-1; TRBD1 aligns across 7 bases. V was pared by 4 bases and J by 7 bases, with 9 bases of the junction left unmatched. This CDR3 region has 14 residues. Germline-derived CDR1 and CDR2 are MNHNY and SVGAGI (reference sequence). The CDR3 DNA reads as TGTGCCAGCAGTTGGGACAGTGGGCTTAATGAAGCTTTCTTT. Translation gives CASSWDSGLNEAFF.

This rearrangement joins TRBV2 to TRBJ1-2, with D perhaps TRBD1 (6 bases). CDR3 length: 12 amino acids. The V end was cut by 7 bases, the J end by 7 bases, with 13 bases between. CDR1 and CDR2 (germline): SNHLY, FYNNEI. The CDR3 region is CASTRQAIGYTF. In DNA, the CDR3 is TGTGCCAGCACCCGACAGGCGATTGGCTACACCTTC.

This clonotype rates as medium-sized. The V and J genes are TRBV30 and TRBJ2-5; TRBD2 matches at 16 bases. The CDR3 is 16 residues long. Germline-derived CDR1 and CDR2 are GTSNPN and SVGIG (reference sequence). The J segment lost 7 bases and the V segment lost 0 bases, leaving 5 bases of the junction unmatched. CDR3 protein: CAWSVGLAGGGGTQYF. As DNA, the CDR3 is TGTGCCTGGAGTGTGGGACTAGCGGGAGGGGGCGGGACCCAGTACTTC.

Within the sample, this clonotype is medium-sized. The V and J genes are TRBV20-1 and TRBJ2-5; D unclear. The CDR3 consists of 13 residues. Trimming removed 5 bases from V and 3 bases from J, with 13 bases in between. Germline V gene data show CDR1 as DFQATT and CDR2 as SNEGSKA (reference sequence). CDR3 protein: CSARKTAKETQYF. In nucleotides, the CDR3 is TGCAGTGCTCGAAAGACGGCAAAAGAGACCCAGTACTTC.

This clonotype is termed large. The rearrangement links TRBV29-1 to TRBJ2-2; TRBD1 matches 9 bases. The germline V gene encodes CDR1 SQVTM and CDR2 ANQGSEA. V dropped 2 bases and J dropped 9; count of bases not matched to a gene: 7. This CDR3 has 14 residues. For the CDR3, the DNA is TGCAGCGTTGAAAAGGGGACAGGGCTACGGGAGCTGTTTTTT. Residues: CSVEKGTGLRELFF.

This clonotype is medium-sized. This rearrangement joins TRBV19 to TRBJ2-5; 8 bases fit TRBD1. The trim removed 4 bases at V and 5 bases at J, leaving 15 bases unmatched. From germline, CDR1 is LNHDA and CDR2 SQIVND (reference sequence). The CDR3 is 17 amino acids. CDR3 region: CASSKPNLQGVLETQYF. CDR3 bases: TGTGCCAGTAGTAAACCTAACCTACAGGGGGTACTCGAGACCCAGTACTTC.

V and J are TRBV19 and TRBJ1-2; D gene unclear. The V and J ends lost 5 bases and 7 bases respectively, with 14 bases between them. This CDR3 contains 13 residues. Looked up from germline, CDR1 is LNHDA and CDR2 is SQIVND (reference sequence). CDR3 in DNA: TGTGCCAGTAGTGTACGGACGGACTCTGGCTACACCTTC. This encodes CASSVRTDSGYTF.

This clonotype was counted between two and nine times. The chain couples TRBV2 to TRBJ2-3; possibly TRBD1 for D (5 bases). The V gene's germline CDR1 is SNHLY and CDR2 FYNNEI. Trimming shortened V by 6 bases and J by 6 bases, and 16 bases separated the two germline ends. This CDR3 region has 14 residues. CDR3: CASREFDSADTQYF. The CDR3 nucleotides are TGTGCCAGCAGAGAGTTCGACAGCGCGGATACGCAGTATTTT.